These 10 T cell receptor beta chains came from one sample sequenced in a study of early T cells in non-severe SARS-CoV-2 infection. MiXCR was run by TCRdb on the 5' RACE reads, yielding one entry per CDR3 protein. The data show tens of thousands of distinct CDR3 sequences, over 8.5% seen once. The sample comprised whole blood. All receptors come from an adult who was a healthcare worker with PCR-confirmed SARS-CoV-2 infection or an uninfected control (not recorded which).

The genes are TRBV12-3 or TRBV12-4 and TRBJ2-1; unclear D gene. CDR3 size: 17 residues. V dropped 1 base and J dropped 4 bases, with 17 bases sitting between them. The CDR3 coding sequence is TGTGCCAGCAGTTTAGGGGCGCAGTTTGACTGGTACAATGAGCAGTTCTTC. Its translation is CASSLGAQFDWYNEQFF.

This clonotype has just a few counts. CDR3 sequence (DNA): TGTGCCAGCTCACCACCCTTGGTGGCCAAAAACATTCAGTACTTC. Protein product: CASSPPLVAKNIQYF. V usage is TRBV18 and J usage is TRBJ2-4; D remains ambiguous. The CDR3 has 15 residues. Germline V gene data show CDR1 as KGHSH and CDR2 as LQKENI. Trimming took off 0 bases at V and 1 base at J, with 7 bases between the two ends.

There are a few counts of this clonotype. The rearrangement uses TRBV6-1 and TRBJ1-5; tentative D call: TRBD1 (5 bases). This CDR3 is 14 amino acids long. CDR1 and CDR2 (germline): MNHNS, SASEGT. V gave up 1 base and J gave up 3 bases, with 7 bases separating them. In nucleotides, the CDR3 is TGTGCCAGCAGTGAAGGACAGAACAATCAGCCCCAGCATTTT. Its translation: CASSEGQNNQPQHF.

This clonotype has a count of ten or more. This chain links TRBV19 with TRBJ1-2, with D perhaps TRBD1 (5 bases). Germline values: CDR1 LNHDA, CDR2 SQIVND (reference sequence). Trimming took 5 bases from V and 4 from J, leaving 20 bases between them. The length of the CDR3 is 16 residues. CDR3 DNA: TGTGCCAGTAGTCCTCGCCCTACGGGACGGACCTATGGCTACACCTTC. Its protein is CASSPRPTGRTYGYTF.

The genes are TRBV14 and TRBJ1-2, with D possibly being TRBD1 (6 bases). The germline V gene encodes CDR1 SGHDN and CDR2 FVKESK. Between the trimmed V and J ends, which lost 5 bases and 4 bases, there was a span of 14 bases. CDR3 length equals 14 residues. The CDR3 DNA sequence: TGTGCCAGCAGCGGTCGGGGGCGGATCTATGGCTACACCTTC. It encodes CASSGRGRIYGYTF.

This clonotype has a count of ten or more. The chain is built from TRBV6-1 and TRBJ2-5; 7 bases line up with TRBD2. After removal of 9 bases from V and 5 bases from J, the junction contained 9 bases not matched to a gene. This CDR3 spans 13 amino acids. In germline, CDR1 is MNHNS, CDR2 SASEGT. CDR3 protein: CASLAAPGETQYF. CDR3 nucleotides: TGTGCCAGTCTAGCGGCCCCCGGGGAGACCCAGTACTTC.

This clonotype was counted only a few times. The genes are TRBV6-5 and TRBJ1-4; no reliable D call. The CDR3 contains 14 residues. The V gene lost 6 bases and the J gene lost 3 bases, with 11 bases spanning the gap. Looked up from germline, CDR1 is MNHEY and CDR2 is SVGAGI. DNA for the CDR3: TGTGCCAGCAGAGACAAAGCCTCTAATGAAAAACTGTTTTTT. The encoded protein is CASRDKASNEKLFF.

This clonotype was observed many times. V gene TRBV4-3 combines with J gene TRBJ2-7; possible D gene TRBD2, 5 bases. The CDR3 covers 14 residues. CDR1 and CDR2 from the germline V gene are LGHNA and YSLEER. Trimming took off 0 bases at V and 5 bases at J, with 11 bases between the two ends. The chain's CDR3 is CASSQDGEKDEQYF. CDR3 sequence (DNA): TGCGCCAGCAGCCAAGACGGGGAAAAGGACGAGCAGTACTTC.

This clonotype was counted only a few times. The chain carries TRBV20-1 and TRBJ2-7; D may be TRBD2 (6 bases). Trimming took off 0 bases at V and 2 bases at J, with 14 bases between the two ends. The germline gives CDR1 DFQATT, CDR2 SNEGSKA (reference sequence). The CDR3 spans 15 residues. The DNA of the CDR3 is TGCAGTGCTAGAGAGGAGGGGACGCAACCCTACGAGCAGTACTTC. Translating gives CSAREEGTQPYEQYF.

This clonotype was found a few times. This chain joins TRBV18 and TRBJ1-3, with 7 nucleotides matching TRBD1. Germline V lookup: CDR1 KGHSH, CDR2 LQKENI. The CDR3 is 19 residues long. The trim removed 6 bases at V and 0 bases at J, leaving 17 bases unmatched. In DNA form, the CDR3 reads TGTGCCAGCTCGTACACCGGGACAGTTGGTCAGAGCTCTGGAAACACCATATATTTT. It yields the protein CASSYTGTVGQSSGNTIYF.